The next 4 T cell receptor beta chains were all read from a single sample in a study of T-cell reconstitution after alpha-beta-depleted transplantation in children. The TCRbeta library was prepared with unique molecular identifiers. TCRdb processed the PCR reads anew with MiXCR; each CDR3 protein has one entry. This repertoire shows around 420,000 distinct CDR3 sequences, 15% to 20% found once; its top ten account for 25% to 30%. The material sequenced was PBMCs, mostly from graft donor cells, taken 360 days after TCRalphabeta/CD19-depleted stem cell transplant. The receptors here all came from a boy in the first two years of life who had a stem cell transplant for Wiskott-Aldrich syndrome, so the T cells may come from the graft donor.

The chain uses TRBV6-2 or TRBV6-3 and TRBJ2-1; tentative D call: TRBD2 (6 bases). With 6 bases removed from V and 0 bases from J, the gap between germline ends came to 15 bases. Germline lookup yields CDR1 MNHEY and CDR2 SVGEGT. The CDR3 totals 16 residues. CDR3 in amino acids: CASRGPPTSSYNEQFF. The CDR3 region has the DNA TGTGCCAGCAGAGGGCCCCCGACTAGCTCCTACAATGAGCAGTTCTTC.

There are a few counts of this clonotype. The rearrangement uses TRBV7-8 and TRBJ2-7; no reliable D call. Trimming stripped 5 bases from V and 4 bases from J, with 15 bases between. Looked up from germline, CDR1 is SGHVS and CDR2 is FQNEAQ. The CDR3 consists of 14 residues. CDR3: CASSPARIPYEQYF. The DNA for the CDR3 is TGTGCCAGCAGCCCCGCCCGGATCCCATACGAGCAGTACTTC.

The chain links TRBV6-1 to TRBJ2-3, with 12 bases identical to TRBD1. Per the germline V gene, CDR1 is MNHNS and CDR2 is SASEGT. The V segment lost 6 bases and the J segment 4 bases; nucleotides outside the gene matches: 5. The CDR3 is 15 amino acids. The DNA for the CDR3 is TGTGCCAGCAGCCCGGGACAGGGGGCGTCAGATACGCAGTATTTT. Amino acids: CASSPGQGASDTQYF.

The CDR3 loop reads CASKGAGQGELFF. In DNA form, the CDR3 reads TGTGCCAGCAAGGGGGCTGGACAAGGGGAGCTGTTTTTT. The chain links TRBV27 to TRBJ2-2, with 7 bases lining up with TRBD1. Trimming at V came to 7 bases and at J to 8 bases, leaving 7 bases not matched to a gene. The CDR3 sequence is 13 residues long. Germline V gene lookup returns CDR1 MNHEY and CDR2 SMNVEV (reference sequence).